The 27 T cell receptor beta chains in this list originate from one sample, sequenced in a study of T cell responses to AZD1222 COVID-19 vaccine. TCRdb's copy holds only in-frame clones and misses some; the assay was immunoSEQ multiplex PCR. The sample includes 100,000 to 150,000 clones, around nine tenths of them seen just once. Sequencing used peripheral blood, obtained on day 0 of AZD1222 vaccination. Every receptor here comes from an adult in good health.

The V gene is TRBV5-1, the J gene TRBJ1-2; 11 bases fit TRBD1. The CDR3 is 15 amino acids. The germline gives CDR1 SGHRS, CDR2 YFSETQ. With V trimmed by 4 bases and J by 6 bases, 8 bases remained unmatched. CDR3 DNA: TGCGCCAGCAGCCCTCCCCGGACAGGGGGCCATGGCTACACCTTC. It translates to CASSPPRTGGHGYTF.

J is TRBJ1-1 and V is TRBV27; D perhaps matches TRBD1 (5 bases). Trimming pared 5 bases from V and 1 base from J, leaving 14 bases between. The germline V gene encodes CDR1 MNHEY and CDR2 SMNVEV (reference sequence). CDR3 length: 15 residues. The CDR3 DNA reads TGTGCCAGCAGTGCCGGGACTTCATGGAACACTGAAGCTTTCTTT. It yields the protein CASSAGTSWNTEAFF.

The rearrangement joins TRBV7-3 to TRBJ2-1; 11 positions match TRBD2. The trim removed 5 bases at V and 8 bases at J, leaving 8 bases unmatched. The CDR3 totals 15 residues. Germline V gene lookup returns CDR1 SGHTA and CDR2 FQGTGA. The CDR3 bases are TGTGCCAGCAGCCCTTGGGGTAGCGGGGGGGATGAGCAGTTCTTC. This encodes CASSPWGSGGDEQFF.

V usage is TRBV21-1 and J usage is TRBJ2-7; the D segment call TRBD2 is taken from the table without a DNA check. TRBV21-1 is a listed pseudogene. This CDR3 contains 15 residues. CDR3 sequence (DNA): TGTGCCAGCAGAGGACTAGCGGGAAGGGGACTCGAGCAGTACGTC. It translates to CASRGLAGRGLEQYV.

V gene TRBV5-8 combines with J gene TRBJ1-5; 8 bases align to TRBD1. V shed 2 bases and J 2 bases; nucleotides not matched to a gene: 3. The germline CDR1 and CDR2 sequences are SGHTS and YDEGEE. The CDR3 spans 15 residues. The CDR3 nucleotides read TGTGCCAGCAGCTTAGACAGGGGACGCAATCAGCCCCAGCATTTT. As protein: CASSLDRGRNQPQHF. Together with reference TRBV5-8 and TRBJ1-5, the CDR3 gives the full variable domain: EAGVTQSPTHLIKTRGQQATLRCSPISGHTSVYWYQQALGLGLQFLLWYDEGEERNRGNFPPRFSGRQFPNYSSELNVNALELEDSALYLCASSLDRGRNQPQHFGDGTRLSIL.

V and J are TRBV7-9 and TRBJ2-3, with 10 positions matching TRBD2. J lost 4 bases, V lost 8 bases, and 9 bases had no gene match. Per germline, CDR1 SEHNR and CDR2 FQNEAQ (reference sequence). CDR3 length: 15 residues. The CDR3 spells CASGSSGSRPDTQYF. The CDR3 DNA reads TGTGCCAGCGGGTCTAGCGGGAGCCGCCCAGATACGCAGTATTTT.

V usage is TRBV2 and J usage is TRBJ2-7; 11 bases are a match to TRBD2. The CDR3 covers 18 residues. The germline gives CDR1 SNHLY, CDR2 FYNNEI. V shed 2 bases, J shed 1 base, and the junction held 10 bases outside the gene matches. The CDR3 loop is CASSERTSGRGPSYEQYV. The CDR3 DNA sequence: TGTGCCAGCAGTGAACGAACTAGCGGGAGAGGACCTTCCTACGAGCAGTACGTC.

This chain uses TRBV4-1 with TRBJ2-1, with 11 bases matching TRBD1. With V trimmed by 4 bases and J by 9 bases, 11 bases remained unmatched. CDR3 length equals 16 residues. Germline CDR1 MGHRA, CDR2 YSYEKL. The CDR3 loop reads CASSLAPGTGGAEQFF. CDR3 nucleotide sequence: TGCGCCAGCAGCCTAGCACCCGGGACAGGGGGTGCTGAGCAGTTCTTC.

J is TRBJ2-1 and V is TRBV19; 9 positions match TRBD2. The germline CDR1 and CDR2 sequences are LNHDA and SQIVND (reference sequence). The CDR3 sequence is 13 residues long. With V trimmed by 5 bases and J by 7 bases, 3 bases remained unmatched. CDR3 coding DNA: TGTGCCAGTAGTCCTAGCGGGATAAATGAGCAGTTCTTC. Translated, it gives CASSPSGINEQFF.

V and J are TRBV2 and TRBJ1-1; D not resolved. V lost 3 bases and J 2 bases, leaving 13 bases between the germline ends. The CDR3 has 15 residues. The V gene's germline CDR1 is SNHLY and CDR2 FYNNEI. The CDR3 DNA is TGTGCCAGCAGTGAGATGGGCCGAGTAAACACTGAAGCTTTCTTT. Translating gives CASSEMGRVNTEAFF.

The V and J genes are TRBV5-1 and TRBJ1-2; TRBD1 matches 7 bases. Germline CDR1 and CDR2: SGHRS and YFSETQ. With V trimmed by 4 bases and J by 5 bases, 5 bases remained unmatched. This CDR3 is 13 amino acids long. The CDR3 sequence: CASSVGQFYGYTF. DNA for the CDR3: TGCGCCAGCAGCGTGGGACAGTTTTATGGCTACACCTTC.

The CDR3 is CASGLGVPETQYF. CDR3 nucleotide sequence: TGTGCTAGTGGTTTAGGGGTTCCAGAGACCCAGTACTTC. The J gene is TRBJ2-5, the V gene TRBV12-5; D possibly corresponds to TRBD1 (5 bases). Trimming took off 3 bases at V and 4 bases at J, with 9 bases between the two ends. The CDR3 loop spans 13 amino acids. CDR1 and CDR2 (germline): LGHNT, FRNRAP.

The chain uses TRBV2 and TRBJ2-7; D remains ambiguous. CDR3 length equals 14 residues. Germline V gene lookup returns CDR1 SNHLY and CDR2 FYNNEI. V was pared by 3 bases and J by 0 bases, with 9 bases between. The CDR3 DNA follows: TGTGCCAGCAGTGAGCCCCGAGACTCCTACGAGCAGTACGTC. Translation: CASSEPRDSYEQYV.

V is TRBV3-1 (or the pseudogene TRBV3-2) and J is TRBJ2-1; 7 nucleotides align to TRBD2. CDR1 is LGHDT, CDR2 YNNKEL, per germline (reference sequence). Trimming at V came to 0 bases and at J to 9 bases, leaving 20 bases not matched to a gene. The CDR3 loop spans 19 amino acids. The CDR3 DNA reads TGTGCCAGCAGCCAAGATGGTGGTTTCCGGAGCGGGATCGAAGTTGAGCAGTTCTTC. Translation gives CASSQDGGFRSGIEVEQFF.

The CDR3 spells CASYQLNTEAFF. The DNA for the CDR3 is TGCGCCAGCTACCAACTGAACACTGAAGCTTTCTTT. The genes are TRBV5-1 and TRBJ1-1; D not resolved. Between the trimmed V and J ends, which lost 7 bases and 0 bases, there was a span of 7 bases. The CDR3 is 12 residues long. Looked up from germline, CDR1 is SGHRS and CDR2 is YFSETQ.

V gene TRBV30 combines with J gene TRBJ2-2; TRBD1 agrees at 10 bases. The CDR3 covers 15 residues. Germline lookup yields CDR1 GTSNPN and CDR2 SVGIG (reference sequence). V was clipped by 3 bases and J by 1 base; unmatched bases: 2. The CDR3 DNA sequence: TGTGCCTGGAGCGGACAGGGGGAGAACACCGGGGAGCTGTTTTTT. Protein: CAWSGQGENTGELFF.

This clone was counted a few times. The rearrangement uses TRBV9 and TRBJ2-7; 9 nucleotides match TRBD1. Germline assignment: CDR1 SGDLS and CDR2 YYNGEE. The CDR3 contains 17 residues. V dropped 2 bases and J dropped 3; count of bases not matched to a gene: 12. The CDR3 region is CASSVHPGQGSGYEQYF. The CDR3 nucleotides are TGTGCCAGCAGCGTCCACCCGGGACAGGGTAGTGGCTACGAGCAGTACTTC.

This clone was counted between two and nine times. V usage is TRBV9 and J usage is TRBJ1-4, with D possibly TRBD1 on 6 matching bases. Germline CDR1 and CDR2: SGDLS and YYNGEE. The CDR3 is 16 residues long. Trimming cost V 0 bases and J 1 base, with 10 bases left between them. Written as DNA, the CDR3 is TGTGCCAGCAGCGTAGCCGTCAGGGGAACTAATGAAAAACTGTTTTTT. It specifies CASSVAVRGTNEKLFF.

V gene TRBV2 combines with J gene TRBJ2-5; no definite D call. This CDR3 comprises 12 residues. Deletions cut 4 bases from V and 5 bases from J, with 8 bases between. From germline, CDR1 is SNHLY and CDR2 FYNNEI. The CDR3 sequence: CASSVGVETQYF. The CDR3 nucleotides read TGTGCCAGCAGTGTGGGCGTCGAGACCCAGTACTTC.

CDR3 in DNA: TGCACCAGCAGCCAAGACGGGGGCCATCAGCCCCAGCATTTT. Translated: CTSSQDGGHQPQHF. The chain is built from TRBV1 and TRBJ1-5. TRBV1 is labeled a pseudogene. This CDR3 has 14 amino acids.

The V and J genes are TRBV11-3 and TRBJ1-2, with unresolved D. The ends were cut back, 1 base at V and 1 base at J, with 10 bases in the middle. This CDR3 is 15 amino acids long. CDR1 is SGHNT, CDR2 YENEEA, per germline. The CDR3 DNA is TGTGCCAGCAGCTTAGGAACCCCCTTTAACTATGGCTACACCTTC. The encoded protein is CASSLGTPFNYGYTF.

This clone was seen just once. The chain recombines TRBV5-1 with TRBJ1-4; D is perhaps TRBD1 (6 bases). Germline V lookup: CDR1 SGHRS, CDR2 YFSETQ. The CDR3 spans 15 residues. Trimming removed 2 bases from V and 8 bases from J, with 16 bases in between. The CDR3 nucleotides read TGCGCCAGCAGCTTCTCTCGGCCAGGGGTAGAAAAACTGTTTTTT. As protein: CASSFSRPGVEKLFF.

DNA of the CDR3: TGTGCCAGCAGCACCCCGGAGGGGAGGTCCTACAATGAGCAGTTCTTC. Translation gives CASSTPEGRSYNEQFF. The V call is TRBV11-3, the J call TRBJ2-1, with D possibly matching TRBD2 (6 bases). Trimming removed 5 bases at V and 1 base at J, with 15 bases between. Germline CDR1 SGHNT, CDR2 YENEEA. The CDR3 covers 16 residues.

This CDR3 is CASSRRGIPYEQYF. The CDR3 bases are TGTGCCAGTAGTAGGAGGGGGATTCCCTACGAGCAGTACTTC. This chain joins TRBV19 and TRBJ2-7, with D possibly being TRBD1 or TRBD2 (6 bases each). Deletions cut 4 bases from V and 2 bases from J, with 12 bases between. This CDR3 contains 14 residues. Germline CDR1 and CDR2: LNHDA and SQIVND (reference sequence). Filled out from reference TRBV19 and TRBJ2-7, the complete variable domain reads DGGITQSPKYLFRKEGQNVTLSCEQNLNHDAMYWYRQDPGQGLRLIYYSQIVNDFQKGDIAEGYSVSREKKESFPLTVTSAQKNPTAFYLCASSRRGIPYEQYFGPGTRLTVT.

V usage is TRBV6-1 and J usage is TRBJ1-1, with D perhaps matching TRBD1 (5 bases). Trimming cost V 2 bases and J 2 bases, with 12 bases left between them. The CDR3 spans 15 residues. CDR1 is MNHNS and CDR2 is SASEGT in the germline V gene. For the CDR3, the DNA is TGTGCCAGCAGTGAATGGGGCGGAAAAAACACTGAAGCTTTCTTT. This translates into CASSEWGGKNTEAFF.

This chain connects TRBV19 to TRBJ1-5, with 7 bases identical to TRBD1. CDR1 is LNHDA and CDR2 is SQIVND in the germline V gene (reference sequence). The CDR3 covers 15 residues. V was pared by 2 bases and J by 2 bases, with 3 bases of the junction left unmatched. The CDR3 DNA follows: TGTGCCAGTAGTATATCAGGGGGTGGCAATCAGCCCCAGCATTTT. It yields the protein CASSISGGGNQPQHF.

V is TRBV7-9 and J is TRBJ1-2; D not certain. The CDR3 is 13 amino acids. Germline V gene sequence: CDR1 SEHNR, CDR2 FQNEAQ (reference sequence). Trimming pared 0 bases from V and 2 bases from J, leaving 4 bases between. The CDR3 DNA sequence: TGTGCCAGCAGCTTAGCAGACAACTATGGCTACACCTTC. Its protein product is CASSLADNYGYTF.